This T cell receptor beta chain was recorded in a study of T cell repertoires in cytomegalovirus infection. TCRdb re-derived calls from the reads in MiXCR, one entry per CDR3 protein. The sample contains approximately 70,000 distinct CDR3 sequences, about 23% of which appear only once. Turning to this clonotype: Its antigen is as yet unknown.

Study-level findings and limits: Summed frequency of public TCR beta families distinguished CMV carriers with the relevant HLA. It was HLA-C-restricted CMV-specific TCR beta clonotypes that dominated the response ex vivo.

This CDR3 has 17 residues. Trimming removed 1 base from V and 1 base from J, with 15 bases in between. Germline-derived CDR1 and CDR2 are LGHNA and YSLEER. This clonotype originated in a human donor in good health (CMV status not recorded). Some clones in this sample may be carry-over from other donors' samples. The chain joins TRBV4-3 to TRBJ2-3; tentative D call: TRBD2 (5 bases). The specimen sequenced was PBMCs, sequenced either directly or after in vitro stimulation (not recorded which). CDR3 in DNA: TGCGCCAGCAGCCAAGGCGCGGCGCTGGGAGGCACAGATACGCAGTATTTT. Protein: CASSQGAALGGTDTQYF.